The 16 T cell receptor beta chains below were found in one sample sequenced in a study of technical replicates of blood from a few donors. This table comes from immunoSEQ multiplex PCR, and its TCRdb copy is limited to in-frame clones, with some not included. The sample contains about 83,000 clones, 92% of which appear only once. Input material: T cells isolated from PBMCs. The receptors were sampled from a human donor in good health.

The V and J genes are TRBV2 and TRBJ2-4; TRBD1 aligns across 9 bases. From germline, CDR1 is SNHLY and CDR2 FYNNEI. V dropped 6 bases and J dropped 8; count of bases not matched to a gene: 2. The CDR3 runs 12 residues. This chain's CDR3 is CASRDRGDIQYF. Written as DNA, the CDR3 is TGTGCCAGCAGGGACAGGGGTGACATTCAGTACTTC. Using reference TRBV2 and TRBJ2-4 for the parts outside the CDR3, the full variable domain is EPEVTQTPSHQVTQMGQEVILRCVPISNHLYFYWYRQILGQKVEFLVSFYNNEISEKSEIFDDQFSVERPDGSNFTLKIRSTKLEDSAMYFCASRDRGDIQYFGAGTRLSVL.

The chain couples TRBV7-9 to TRBJ1-5; D perhaps matches TRBD1 (5 bases). Deletions cut 3 bases from V and 6 bases from J, with 9 bases between. The CDR3 is made up of 13 amino acids. Germline CDR1 reads SEHNR; CDR2 reads FQNEAQ (reference sequence). The DNA of the CDR3 is TGTGCCAGCAGCTTCCCAGGGATTCAGCCCCAGCATTTT. This encodes CASSFPGIQPQHF. The variable domain in full, completed from reference TRBV7-9 and TRBJ1-5, reads DTGVSQNPRHKITKRGQNVTFRCDPISEHNRLYWYRQTLGQGPEFLTYFQNEAQLEKSRLLSDRFSAERPKGSFSTLEIQRTEQGDSAMYLCASSFPGIQPQHFGDGTRLSIL.

This rearrangement joins TRBV6-5 to TRBJ2-1, with D perhaps matching TRBD1 (5 bases). The CDR3 spans 13 residues. V lost 8 bases and J 3 bases, leaving 11 bases between the germline ends. CDR1 MNHEY and CDR2 SVGAGI come from the germline V gene. The CDR3 nucleotides are TGTGCCAGCCAGGGCGGTTACTACAATGAGCAGTTCTTC. It specifies CASQGGYYNEQFF.

This clone was seen a few times. This chain uses TRBV10-1 with TRBJ2-2; TRBD2 might be the D (6 bases). Germline CDR1 and CDR2: WNHNN and SYGVQD (reference sequence). The CDR3 totals 13 residues. Between the trimmed V and J ends, which lost 11 bases and 4 bases, there was a span of 14 bases. CDR3 in DNA: TGCGCCTCAGGAAGGGGAGGCACCGGGGAGCTGTTTTTT. Translated: CASGRGGTGELFF.

This sequence joins TRBV11-3 and TRBJ2-5; TRBD1 aligns across 9 bases. Trimming removed 5 bases from V and 5 bases from J; junction bases left unmatched: 6. Germline lookup yields CDR1 SGHNT and CDR2 YENEEA. CDR3 length: 14 amino acids. The chain's CDR3 is CASSHTGGDETQYF. The CDR3 bases are TGTGCCAGCAGCCACACAGGGGGCGACGAGACCCAGTACTTC. The whole variable domain, filled in from reference TRBV11-3 and TRBJ2-5, reads EAGVVQSPRYKIIEKKQPVAFWCNPISGHNTLYWYLQNLGQGPELLIRYENEEAVDDSQLPKDRFSAERLKGVDSTLKIQPAELGDSAVYLCASSHTGGDETQYFGPGTRLLVL.

Only one count was recorded for this clone. The chain joins TRBV14 to TRBJ2-5, with 9 positions matching TRBD2. The V and J ends lost 1 base and 3 bases, in that order; junction bases with no gene match: 6. The CDR3 has 16 amino acids. CDR1 is SGHDN and CDR2 is FVKESK in the germline V gene. This CDR3 is CASSQGVTSGEETQYF. DNA of the CDR3: TGTGCCAGCAGCCAAGGGGTGACTAGCGGAGAAGAGACCCAGTACTTC. The variable domain in full, completed from reference TRBV14 and TRBJ2-5, reads EAGVTQFPSHSVIEKGQTVTLRCDPISGHDNLYWYRRVMGKEIKFLLHFVKESKQDESGMPNNRFLAERTGGTYSTLKVQPAELEDSGVYFCASSQGVTSGEETQYFGPGTRLLVL.

This chain joins TRBV6-5 and TRBJ2-1, with D perhaps TRBD2 (6 bases). Germline V gene sequence: CDR1 MNHEY, CDR2 SVGAGI. Trimming took 8 bases from V and 14 from J, leaving 13 bases between them. This CDR3 comprises 10 residues. CDR3 in amino acids: CASRSGGEFF. Here the CDR3 DNA reads TGTGCCAGCCGGAGCGGAGGGGAGTTCTTC.

V and J are TRBV5-1 and TRBJ1-1; 9 nucleotides match TRBD1. The CDR3 is 13 residues long. The germline gives CDR1 SGHRS, CDR2 YFSETQ. The V and J ends lost 9 bases and 0 bases, in that order; junction bases with no gene match: 3. This CDR3 is CATGQGMNTEAFF. As DNA, the CDR3 is TGCGCCACCGGACAGGGGATGAACACTGAAGCTTTCTTT.

This rearrangement joins TRBV4-1 to TRBJ2-6; 10 nucleotides match TRBD1. The V gene end was trimmed by 2 bases and the J gene end by 1 base; junction bases not matched to a gene: 11. The germline V gene encodes CDR1 MGHRA and CDR2 YSYEKL. The CDR3 sequence is 20 residues long. This CDR3 is CASSQPPLGQGKSGANVLTF. DNA for the CDR3: TGCGCCAGCAGCCAACCACCCCTGGGACAGGGGAAATCTGGGGCCAACGTCCTGACTTTC.

This chain uses TRBV7-2 with TRBJ2-7, with D perhaps TRBD2 (5 bases). The CDR3 is 17 residues long. Trimming took off 5 bases at V and 10 bases at J, with 30 bases between the two ends. The V gene's germline CDR1 is SGHTA and CDR2 FQGNSA. The CDR3 DNA reads as TGTGCCAGCAGCCCCCGGACGGGAACCGTCTCTCGTATATCTCAGTACTTC. Translating gives CASSPRTGTVSRISQYF.

CDR3 region: CASSQDGTGTHQPQHF. The CDR3 nucleotides are TGTGCCAGCAGCCAGGACGGGACAGGGACTCATCAGCCCCAGCATTTT. The J gene is TRBJ1-5, the V gene TRBV4-2, with 9 bases identical to TRBD1. From germline, CDR1 is LGHNA and CDR2 YNFKEQ. CDR3 size: 16 residues. V shed 3 bases, J shed 5 bases, and the junction held 8 bases outside the gene matches.

This chain uses TRBV27 with TRBJ2-7, with TRBD2 matching over 11 bases. CDR1 is MNHEY and CDR2 is SMNVEV in the germline V gene (reference sequence). With 11 bases clipped from V and 4 bases from J, the junction kept 7 bases outside the gene matches. CDR3 length equals 13 residues. CDR3: CALKASGRYEQYF. The CDR3 bases are TGTGCCCTTAAGGCTAGCGGGAGGTACGAGCAGTACTTC.

The J gene is TRBJ2-2, the V gene TRBV9; D is possibly TRBD1 (6 bases). Trimming cost V 0 bases and J 0 bases, with 6 bases left between them. The CDR3 has 15 amino acids. The germline CDR1 and CDR2 sequences are SGDLS and YYNGEE. The CDR3 here is CASSVEGANTGELFF. The CDR3 DNA follows: TGTGCCAGCAGCGTAGAGGGGGCGAACACCGGGGAGCTGTTTTTT.

The J gene is TRBJ1-5, the V gene TRBV6-5, with 11 bases lining up with TRBD1. V lost 4 bases to trimming and J lost 4 bases; unmatched junction nucleotides: 3. CDR3 size: 15 residues. CDR1 and CDR2 (germline): MNHEY, SVGAGI. The CDR3 region is CASSFGTGGNQPQHF. For the CDR3, the DNA is TGTGCCAGCAGTTTCGGGACAGGGGGGAATCAGCCCCAGCATTTT.

This chain joins TRBV5-1 and TRBJ2-2, with D perhaps matching TRBD2 (5 bases). Germline V lookup: CDR1 SGHRS, CDR2 YFSETQ. V lost 4 bases and J 5 bases, leaving 15 bases between the germline ends. The CDR3 totals 15 residues. Written as DNA, the CDR3 is TGCGCCAGCAGCCCCTCGGCGGGTACGACCGGGGAGCTGTTTTTT. Translating it yields CASSPSAGTTGELFF.

The rearrangement links TRBV9 to TRBJ1-1, with 7 bases lining up with TRBD1. The V gene's germline CDR1 is SGDLS and CDR2 YYNGEE. The CDR3 runs 16 residues. J was trimmed by 0 bases and V by 5 bases; bases with no gene match: 10. The DNA of the CDR3 is TGTGCCAGCAGGTACCTTAGGGGGCGGCTGAACACTGAAGCTTTCTTT. It is translated as CASRYLRGRLNTEAFF. Full variable domain (missing parts from reference TRBV9 and TRBJ1-1): DSGVTQTPKHLITATGQRVTLRCSPRSGDLSVYWYQQSLDQGLQFLIQYYNGEERAKGNILERFSAQQFPDLHSELNLSSLELGDSALYFCASRYLRGRLNTEAFFGQGTRLTVV.